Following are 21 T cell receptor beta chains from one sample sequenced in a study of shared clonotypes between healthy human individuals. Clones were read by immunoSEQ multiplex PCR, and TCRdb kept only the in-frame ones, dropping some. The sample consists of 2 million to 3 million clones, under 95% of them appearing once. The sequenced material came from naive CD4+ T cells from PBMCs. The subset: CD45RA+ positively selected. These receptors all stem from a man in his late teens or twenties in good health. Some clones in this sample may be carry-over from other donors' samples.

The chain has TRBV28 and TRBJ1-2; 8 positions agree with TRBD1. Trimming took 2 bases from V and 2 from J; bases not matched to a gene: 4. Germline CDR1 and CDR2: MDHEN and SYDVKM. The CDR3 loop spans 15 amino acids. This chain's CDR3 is CASSLAGGSNYGYTF. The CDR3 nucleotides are TGTGCCAGCAGTTTAGCAGGGGGCTCCAACTATGGCTACACCTTC.

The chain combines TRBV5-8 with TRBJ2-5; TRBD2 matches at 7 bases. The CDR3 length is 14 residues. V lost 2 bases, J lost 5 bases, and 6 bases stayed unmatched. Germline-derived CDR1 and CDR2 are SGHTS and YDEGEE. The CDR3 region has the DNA TGTGCCAGCAGCTTTGGAAGGGGAGGGGAGACCCAGTACTTC. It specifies CASSFGRGGETQYF.

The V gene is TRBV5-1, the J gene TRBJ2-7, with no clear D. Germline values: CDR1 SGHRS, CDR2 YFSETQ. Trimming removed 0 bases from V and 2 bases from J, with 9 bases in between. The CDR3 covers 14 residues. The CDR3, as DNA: TGCGCCAGCAGCTTGGCACAGAGGCCCTACGAGCAGTACTTC. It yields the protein CASSLAQRPYEQYF.

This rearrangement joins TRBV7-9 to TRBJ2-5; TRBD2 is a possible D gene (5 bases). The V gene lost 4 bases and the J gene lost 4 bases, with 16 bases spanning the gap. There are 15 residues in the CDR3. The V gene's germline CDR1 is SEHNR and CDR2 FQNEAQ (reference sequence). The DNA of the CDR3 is TGTGCCAGCAGCTCCCCTACCGGGAAGGTAGAGACCCAGTACTTC. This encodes CASSSPTGKVETQYF.

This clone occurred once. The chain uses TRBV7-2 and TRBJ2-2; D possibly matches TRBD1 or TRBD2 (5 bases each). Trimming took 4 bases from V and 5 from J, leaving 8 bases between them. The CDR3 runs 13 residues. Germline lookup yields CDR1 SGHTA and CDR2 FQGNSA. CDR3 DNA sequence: TGTGCCAGCAGCTCAGAGGGGACCGGGGAGCTGTTTTTT. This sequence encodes CASSSEGTGELFF.

The CDR3 protein is CASSLERTTTDTQYF. CDR3 bases: TGTGCCAGCAGCTTGGAGCGTACAACCACAGATACGCAGTATTTT. The chain recombines TRBV5-6 with TRBJ2-3; D not resolved. This CDR3 has 15 amino acids. V lost 0 bases and J lost 2, with 10 bases in between. CDR1 is SGHDT, CDR2 YYEEEE, per germline.

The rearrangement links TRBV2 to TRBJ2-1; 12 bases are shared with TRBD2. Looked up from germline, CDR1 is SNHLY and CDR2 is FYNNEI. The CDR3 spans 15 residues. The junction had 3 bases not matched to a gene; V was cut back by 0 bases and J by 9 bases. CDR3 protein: CASSEALAGGSEQFF. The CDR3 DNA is TGTGCCAGCAGTGAAGCGCTAGCGGGAGGGAGTGAGCAGTTCTTC.

The CDR3 DNA follows: TGTGCCACCAGCGGGGTAGCGGGAGCCGCCCAAGAGACCCAGTACTTC. Translation gives CATSGVAGAAQETQYF. The V and J genes are TRBV15 and TRBJ2-5, with 9 bases matching TRBD2. Trimming at V came to 5 bases and at J to 1 base, leaving 8 bases not matched to a gene. Germline V CDR1 and CDR2: LNHNV, YYDKDF (reference sequence). The CDR3 covers 16 residues.

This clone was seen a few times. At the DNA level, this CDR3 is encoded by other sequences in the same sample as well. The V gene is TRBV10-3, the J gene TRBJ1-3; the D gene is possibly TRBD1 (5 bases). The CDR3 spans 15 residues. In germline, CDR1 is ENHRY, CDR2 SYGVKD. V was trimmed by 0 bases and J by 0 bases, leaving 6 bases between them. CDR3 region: CAISESGGSGNTIYF. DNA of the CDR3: TGTGCCATCAGTGAGTCTGGGGGCTCTGGAAACACCATATATTTT.

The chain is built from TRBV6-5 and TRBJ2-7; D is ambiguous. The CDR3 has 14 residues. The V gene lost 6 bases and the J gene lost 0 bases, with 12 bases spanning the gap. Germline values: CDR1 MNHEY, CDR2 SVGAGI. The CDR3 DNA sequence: TGTGCCAGCAGCCCTAGTGGTCTCTCCTACGAGCAGTACTTC. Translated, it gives CASSPSGLSYEQYF.

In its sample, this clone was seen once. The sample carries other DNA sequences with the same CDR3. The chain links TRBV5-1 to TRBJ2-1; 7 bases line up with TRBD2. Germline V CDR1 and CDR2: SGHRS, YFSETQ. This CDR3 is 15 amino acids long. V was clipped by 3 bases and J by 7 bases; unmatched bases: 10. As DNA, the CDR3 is TGCGCCAGCAGCTCCCTTGCGGGAGCGGCTAATGAGCAGTTCTTC. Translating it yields CASSSLAGAANEQFF.

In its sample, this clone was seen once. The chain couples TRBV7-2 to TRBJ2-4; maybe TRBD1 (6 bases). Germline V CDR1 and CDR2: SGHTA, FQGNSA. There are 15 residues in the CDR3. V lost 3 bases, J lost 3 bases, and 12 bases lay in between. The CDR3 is CASSLTQGGKNIQYF. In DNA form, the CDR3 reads TGTGCCAGCAGCTTGACCCAAGGGGGCAAAAACATTCAGTACTTC.

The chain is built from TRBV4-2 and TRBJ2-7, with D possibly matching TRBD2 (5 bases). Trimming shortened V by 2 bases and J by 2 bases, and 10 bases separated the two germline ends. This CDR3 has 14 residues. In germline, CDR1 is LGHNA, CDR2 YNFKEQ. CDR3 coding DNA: TGTGCCAGCAGCCAACCGGGGTTGGCCTACGAGCAGTACTTC. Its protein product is CASSQPGLAYEQYF.

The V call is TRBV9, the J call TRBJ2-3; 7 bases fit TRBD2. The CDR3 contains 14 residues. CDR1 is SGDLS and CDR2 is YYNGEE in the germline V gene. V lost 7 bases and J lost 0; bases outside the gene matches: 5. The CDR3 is CASEASGSTDTQYF. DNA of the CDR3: TGTGCCAGCGAGGCTAGCGGTAGCACAGATACGCAGTATTTT. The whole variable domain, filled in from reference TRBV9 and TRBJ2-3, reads DSGVTQTPKHLITATGQRVTLRCSPRSGDLSVYWYQQSLDQGLQFLIQYYNGEERAKGNILERFSAQQFPDLHSELNLSSLELGDSALYFCASEASGSTDTQYFGPGTRLTVL.

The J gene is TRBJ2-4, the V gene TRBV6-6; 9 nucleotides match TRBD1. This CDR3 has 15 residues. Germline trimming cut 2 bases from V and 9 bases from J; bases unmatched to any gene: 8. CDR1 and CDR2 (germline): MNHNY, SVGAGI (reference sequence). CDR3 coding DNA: TGTGCCAGCAGTTACCCACCGGGACAGGGCCCCATTCAGTACTTC. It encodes CASSYPPGQGPIQYF.

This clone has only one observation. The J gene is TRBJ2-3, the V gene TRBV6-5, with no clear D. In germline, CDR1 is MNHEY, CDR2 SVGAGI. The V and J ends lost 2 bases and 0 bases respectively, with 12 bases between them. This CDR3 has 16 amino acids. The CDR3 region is CASSYLRGSSTDTQYF. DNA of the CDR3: TGTGCCAGCAGTTACCTGAGAGGCAGTAGCACAGATACGCAGTATTTT.

CDR3 sequence (DNA): TGCGCCAGTAAGGATAGCCACCCCGACGGAACGACAGGAACCTACGAGCAGTACTTC. It specifies CASKDSHPDGTTGTYEQYF. V gene TRBV10-1 combines with J gene TRBJ2-7; the D gene is possibly TRBD1 (6 bases). The CDR3 has 19 amino acids. V was pared by 9 bases and J by 2 bases, with 32 bases between. Per germline, CDR1 WNHNN and CDR2 SYGVQD (reference sequence).

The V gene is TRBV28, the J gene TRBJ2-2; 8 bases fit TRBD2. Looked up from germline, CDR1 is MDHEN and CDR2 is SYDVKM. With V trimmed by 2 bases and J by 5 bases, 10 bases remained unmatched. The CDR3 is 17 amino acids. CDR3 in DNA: TGTGCCAGCAGTTTAAGTACTAGCGGAGCTCAAACCGGGGAGCTGTTTTTT. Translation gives CASSLSTSGAQTGELFF.

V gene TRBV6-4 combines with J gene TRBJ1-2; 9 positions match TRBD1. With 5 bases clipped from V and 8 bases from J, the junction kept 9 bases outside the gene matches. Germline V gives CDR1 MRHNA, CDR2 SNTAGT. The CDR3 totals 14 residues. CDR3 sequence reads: CASSPNRGRGGYTF. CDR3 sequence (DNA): TGTGCCAGCAGTCCCAACAGGGGGCGGGGAGGCTACACCTTC.

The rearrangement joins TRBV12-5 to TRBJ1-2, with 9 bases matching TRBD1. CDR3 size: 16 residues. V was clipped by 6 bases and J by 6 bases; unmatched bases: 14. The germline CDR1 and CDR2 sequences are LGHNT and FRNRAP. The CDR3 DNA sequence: TGTGCTAGTGGCTCCGACATGGGGACAGGGTCCGATGGCTACACCTTC. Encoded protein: CASGSDMGTGSDGYTF.

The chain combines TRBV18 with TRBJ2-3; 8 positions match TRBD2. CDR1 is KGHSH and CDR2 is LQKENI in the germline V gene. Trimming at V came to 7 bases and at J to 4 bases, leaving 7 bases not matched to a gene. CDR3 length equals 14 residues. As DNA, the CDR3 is TGTGCCAGCTTGACTAGCGAATTCCCAGATACGCAGTATTTT. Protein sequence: CASLTSEFPDTQYF. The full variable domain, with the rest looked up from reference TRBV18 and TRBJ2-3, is NAGVMQNPRHLVRRRGQEARLRCSPMKGHSHVYWYRQLPEEGLKFMVYLQKENIIDESGMPKERFSAEFPKEGPSILRIQQVVRGDSAAYFCASLTSEFPDTQYFGPGTRLTVL.